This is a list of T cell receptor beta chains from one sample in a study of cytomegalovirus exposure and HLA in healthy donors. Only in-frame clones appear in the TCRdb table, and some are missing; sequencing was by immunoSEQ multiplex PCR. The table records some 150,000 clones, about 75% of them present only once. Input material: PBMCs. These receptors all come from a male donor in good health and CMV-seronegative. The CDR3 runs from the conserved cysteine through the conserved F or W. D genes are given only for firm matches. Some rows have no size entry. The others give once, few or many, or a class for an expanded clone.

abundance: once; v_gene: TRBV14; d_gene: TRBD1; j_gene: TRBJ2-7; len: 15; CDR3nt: TGTGCCAGCAGCCCCCGGGACAGGGGGCGGGGCGAGCAGTACTTC; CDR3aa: CASSPRDRGRGEQYF
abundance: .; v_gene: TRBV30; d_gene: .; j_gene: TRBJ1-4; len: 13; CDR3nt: TGTGCCTGCCAAGCCACCGGGAATGAAAAACTGTTTTTT; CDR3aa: CACQATGNEKLFF
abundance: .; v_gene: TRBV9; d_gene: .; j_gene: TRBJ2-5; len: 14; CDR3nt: TGTGCCAGCAGCCAGACTAGCAGGGGAGAGACCCAGTACTTC; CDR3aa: CASSQTSRGETQYF
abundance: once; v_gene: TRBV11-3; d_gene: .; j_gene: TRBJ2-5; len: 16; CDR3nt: TGTGCCAGCAGCTTGGGATCCTCTACAGGGCCAGAGACCCAGTACTTC; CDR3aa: CASSLGSSTGPETQYF
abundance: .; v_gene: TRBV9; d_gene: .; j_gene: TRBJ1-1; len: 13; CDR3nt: TGTGCCAGCAGCGTAGGGAGAAACACTGAAGCTTTCTTT; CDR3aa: CASSVGRNTEAFF
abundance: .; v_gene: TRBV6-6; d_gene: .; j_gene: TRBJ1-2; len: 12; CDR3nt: TGTGCCAGCAGTTACGGGGGGGCAGGTTTCACCTTC; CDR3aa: CASSYGGAGFTF
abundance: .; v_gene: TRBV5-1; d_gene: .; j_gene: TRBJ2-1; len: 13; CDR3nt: TGCGCCAGCAGCTTCCTGGGGGGCAATGAGCAGTTCTTC; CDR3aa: CASSFLGGNEQFF
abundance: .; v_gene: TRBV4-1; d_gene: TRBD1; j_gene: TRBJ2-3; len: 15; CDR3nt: TGCGCCAGCAGCCCAGAGGACAGGGGTTCAGATACGCAGTATTTT; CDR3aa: CASSPEDRGSDTQYF
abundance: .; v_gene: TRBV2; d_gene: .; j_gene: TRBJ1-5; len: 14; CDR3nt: TGTGCCAGCAGCGGGGGGGGGAGCAATCAGCCCCAGCATTTT; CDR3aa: CASSGGGSNQPQHF
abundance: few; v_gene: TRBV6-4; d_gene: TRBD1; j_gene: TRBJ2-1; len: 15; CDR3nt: TGTGCCAGCAGTGACGGGCAGGGGGAAGCCGATGAGCAGTTCTTC; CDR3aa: CASSDGQGEADEQFF
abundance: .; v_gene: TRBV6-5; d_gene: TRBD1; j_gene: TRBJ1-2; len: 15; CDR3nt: TGTGCCAGCAGTACACAGGGGCCGAGTAACTATGGCTACACCTTC; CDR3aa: CASSTQGPSNYGYTF
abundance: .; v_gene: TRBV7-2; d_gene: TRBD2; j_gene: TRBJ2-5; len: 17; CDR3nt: TGTGCCAGCAGCTTAGCGGTGACTAGCGGGAGTAGAGAGACCCAGTACTTC; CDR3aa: CASSLAVTSGSRETQYF
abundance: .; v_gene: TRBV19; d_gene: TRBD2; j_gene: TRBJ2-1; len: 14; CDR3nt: TGTGCCAGTAGTATTAGCCTAGCGGACAATGAGCAGTTCTTC; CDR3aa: CASSISLADNEQFF
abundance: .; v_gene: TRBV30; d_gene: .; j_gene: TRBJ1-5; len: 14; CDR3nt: TGTGCCTGGAGTGGGGCAGGGGCTTATCAGCCCCAGCATTTT; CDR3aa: CAWSGAGAYQPQHF
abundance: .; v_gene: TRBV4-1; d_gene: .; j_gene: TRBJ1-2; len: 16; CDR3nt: TGCGCCAGCAGCCAAGGGGGCGGGGGAACGAACTATGGCTACACCTTC; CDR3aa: CASSQGGGGTNYGYTF
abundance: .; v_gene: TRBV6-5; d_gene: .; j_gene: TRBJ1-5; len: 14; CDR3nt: TGTGCCAGCAGTCGCGGGGGGAGCAATCAGCCCCAGCATTTT; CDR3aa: CASSRGGSNQPQHF
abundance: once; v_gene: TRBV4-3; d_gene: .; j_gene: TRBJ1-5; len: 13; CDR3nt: TGCGCCAGCAGCCCCCTTATCTATCAGCCCCAGCATTTT; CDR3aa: CASSPLIYQPQHF
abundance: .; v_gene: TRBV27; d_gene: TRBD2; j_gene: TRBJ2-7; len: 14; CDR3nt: TGTGCCAGCAGTTTATTGGGGGGGAGCTACGAGCAGTACTTC; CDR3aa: CASSLLGGSYEQYF
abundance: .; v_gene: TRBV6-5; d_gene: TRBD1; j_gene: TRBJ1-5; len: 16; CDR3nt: TGTGCCAGCAGTTACTACGGGACAGGGAACAATCAGCCCCAGCATTTT; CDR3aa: CASSYYGTGNNQPQHF
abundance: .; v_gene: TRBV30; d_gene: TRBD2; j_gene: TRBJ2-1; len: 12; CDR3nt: TGTGCCTGGAGTCTGGGGGGGAATGAGCAGTTCTTC; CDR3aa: CAWSLGGNEQFF
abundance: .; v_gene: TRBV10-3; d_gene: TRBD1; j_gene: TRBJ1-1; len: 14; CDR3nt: TGTGCCATCAATAAGGACAGGGACCTCCCTGAAGCTTTCTTT; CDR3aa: CAINKDRDLPEAFF
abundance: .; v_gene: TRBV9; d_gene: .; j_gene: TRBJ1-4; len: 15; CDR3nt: TGTGCCAGCAGCGCACAGGGAAAGACTAATGAAAAACTGTTTTTT; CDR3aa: CASSAQGKTNEKLFF
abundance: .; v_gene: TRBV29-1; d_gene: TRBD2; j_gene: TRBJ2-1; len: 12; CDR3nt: TGCAGCGTACCGGGAGGGCTTAATGAGCAGTTCTTC; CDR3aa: CSVPGGLNEQFF
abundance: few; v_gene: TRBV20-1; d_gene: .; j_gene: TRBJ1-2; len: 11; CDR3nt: TGCAGTGTTAACAGGGTTAATGGCTACACCTTC; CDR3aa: CSVNRVNGYTF
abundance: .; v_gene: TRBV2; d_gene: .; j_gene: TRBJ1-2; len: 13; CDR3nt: TGTGCCAGCAGTGAGGGGAGTAGCTATGGCTACACCTTC; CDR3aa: CASSEGSSYGYTF
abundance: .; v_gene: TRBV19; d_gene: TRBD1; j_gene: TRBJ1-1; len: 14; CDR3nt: TGTGCCAGTAGTATAAAGACAGGGACGGGGGAAGCTTTCTTT; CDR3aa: CASSIKTGTGEAFF
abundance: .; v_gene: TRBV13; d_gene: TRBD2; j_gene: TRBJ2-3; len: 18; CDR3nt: TGTGCCAGCAGACCAGGACTAACGGGAGGAAAAATCACAGATACGCAGTATTTT; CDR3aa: CASRPGLTGGKITDTQYF
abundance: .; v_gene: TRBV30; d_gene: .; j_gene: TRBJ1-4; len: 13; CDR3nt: TGTGCCTGGAGCGAGACGGGGGGGGAAAAACTGTTTTTT; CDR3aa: CAWSETGGEKLFF
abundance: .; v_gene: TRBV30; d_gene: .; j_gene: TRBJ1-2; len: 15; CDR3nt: TGTGCCTGGAAGGTCTATGAGGGAGCGGCCTATGGCTACACCTTC; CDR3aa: CAWKVYEGAAYGYTF
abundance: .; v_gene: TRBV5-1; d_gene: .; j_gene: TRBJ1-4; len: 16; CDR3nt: TGCGCCAGCAGCTTGAGCGGTGGGTCCGTCCCTGAAAAACTGTTTTTT; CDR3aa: CASSLSGGSVPEKLFF
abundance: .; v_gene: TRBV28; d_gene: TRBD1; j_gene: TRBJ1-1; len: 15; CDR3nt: TGTGCCAGCAGTTTAGAGGGGGCAAGGGTGACTGAAGCTTTCTTT; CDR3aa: CASSLEGARVTEAFF
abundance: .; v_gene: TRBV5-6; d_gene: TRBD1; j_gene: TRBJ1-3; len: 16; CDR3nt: TGTGCCAGCAGCCATCCGGGACAGGGGGCTGGAAACACCATATATTTT; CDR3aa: CASSHPGQGAGNTIYF
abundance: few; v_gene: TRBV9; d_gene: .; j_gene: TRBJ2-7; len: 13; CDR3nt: TGTGCCAGCGGTGGACTCCAGATCTACGAGCAGTACTTC; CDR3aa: CASGGLQIYEQYF
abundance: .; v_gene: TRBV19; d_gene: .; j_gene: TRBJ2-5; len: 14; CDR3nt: TGTGCCAGTAGTATTCCCAGGCGGGAAGAGACCCAGTACTTC; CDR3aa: CASSIPRREETQYF
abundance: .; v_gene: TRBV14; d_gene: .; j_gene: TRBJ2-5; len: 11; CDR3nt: TGTGCCAGCAGCCAAGGGGCGACCCAGTACTTC; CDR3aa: CASSQGATQYF
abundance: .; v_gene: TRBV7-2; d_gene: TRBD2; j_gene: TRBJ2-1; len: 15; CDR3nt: TGTGCCAGCAGCTTAGGACTAGCGGGAACCTATGAGCAGTTCTTC; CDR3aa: CASSLGLAGTYEQFF
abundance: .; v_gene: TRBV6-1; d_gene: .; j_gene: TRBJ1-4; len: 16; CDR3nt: TGTGCCAGCAGTGCCCGAGGGTCAGGGGTAGGCGAAAAACTGTTTTTT; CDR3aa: CASSARGSGVGEKLFF
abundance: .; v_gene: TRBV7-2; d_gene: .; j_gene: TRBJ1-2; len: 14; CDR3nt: TGTGCCAGCAGCTACAGGGTATCTAACTATGGCTACACCTTC; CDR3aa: CASSYRVSNYGYTF
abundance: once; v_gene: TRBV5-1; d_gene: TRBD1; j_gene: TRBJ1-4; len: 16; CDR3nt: TGCGCCAGCAGACCTGGGACAGCGACCCCAGGGAGTGAACTGTTTTTT; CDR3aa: CASRPGTATPGSELFF
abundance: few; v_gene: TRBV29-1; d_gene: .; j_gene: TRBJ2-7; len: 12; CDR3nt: TGCAGCGTTGAGGCGGGGGCTTGGGAGCAGTACTTC; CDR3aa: CSVEAGAWEQYF
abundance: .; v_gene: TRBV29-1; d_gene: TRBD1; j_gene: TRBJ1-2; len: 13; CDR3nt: TGCAGCGTCCCCGGGACAGACAACTATGGCTACACCTTC; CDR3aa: CSVPGTDNYGYTF
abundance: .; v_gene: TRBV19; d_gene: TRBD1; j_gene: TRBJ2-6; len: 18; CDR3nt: TGTGCCAGTAGAGACAGGGCCAGAGAAAGCTCTGGGGCCAACGTCCTGACTTTC; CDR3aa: CASRDRARESSGANVLTF